One T cell receptor beta chain is described in this entry. The antigen is unknown. The CDR3 runs to 15 residues. Looked up from germline, CDR1 is SGHRS and CDR2 is YFSETQ. Trimming took off 0 bases at V and 3 bases at J, with 12 bases between the two ends. TCRbeta libraries were built with three rounds of nested PCR, modified from ARM-PCR. One entry per CDR3 protein results from TCRdb running MiXCR on the multiplex PCR reads. The sample yields around 57,000 distinct CDR3 sequences, over 60% seen once. The record originates from a study of tumor and adjacent non-tumor tissue in lung cancer. At the level of the study: The patients, around 9 men and 5 women, were about 30 to 85 with stage I to III disease.

No cell sorting was done before RNA was extracted from the tissue. The normal lung tissue was taken more than 3 cm from the tumor edge. Findings and limits, study-wide: Higher tumor TCR diversity was associated with shorter survival.

This TCR was sampled from a man between 65 and 85 years old with non-small cell lung cancer. V usage is TRBV5-1 and J usage is TRBJ1-1; D is possibly TRBD1 (5 bases). Material for sequencing was distant non-tumor lung tissue. The DNA of the CDR3 is TGCGCCAGCAGCTTGGGGGCGGGGGTCGACACTGAAGCTTTCTTT. Amino acids: CASSLGAGVDTEAFF.